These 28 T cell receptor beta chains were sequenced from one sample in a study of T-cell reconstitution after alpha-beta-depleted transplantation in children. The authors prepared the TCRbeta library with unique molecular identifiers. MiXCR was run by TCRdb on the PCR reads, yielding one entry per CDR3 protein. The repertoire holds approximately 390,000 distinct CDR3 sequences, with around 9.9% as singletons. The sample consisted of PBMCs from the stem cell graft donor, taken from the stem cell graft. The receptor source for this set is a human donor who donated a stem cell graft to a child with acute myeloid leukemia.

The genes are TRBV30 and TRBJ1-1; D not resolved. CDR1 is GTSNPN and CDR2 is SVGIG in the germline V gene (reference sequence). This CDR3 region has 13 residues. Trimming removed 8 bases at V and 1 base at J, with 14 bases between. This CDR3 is CAQTEQENTEAFF. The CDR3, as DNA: TGTGCCCAAACGGAGCAAGAGAACACTGAAGCTTTCTTT.

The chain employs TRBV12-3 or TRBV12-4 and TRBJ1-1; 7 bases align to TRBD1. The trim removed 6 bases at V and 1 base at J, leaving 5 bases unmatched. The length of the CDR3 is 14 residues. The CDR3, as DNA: TGTGCCAGCAGCGGACAGGTAGGGAACACTGAAGCTTTCTTT. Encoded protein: CASSGQVGNTEAFF.

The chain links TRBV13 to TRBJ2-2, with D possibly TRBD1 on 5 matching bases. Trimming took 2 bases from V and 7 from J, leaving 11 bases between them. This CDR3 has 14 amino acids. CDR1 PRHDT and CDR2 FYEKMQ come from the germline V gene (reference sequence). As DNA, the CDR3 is TGTGCCAGCAGCTTAAGTCAAGGGGTCGGGGAGCTGTTTTTT. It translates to CASSLSQGVGELFF.

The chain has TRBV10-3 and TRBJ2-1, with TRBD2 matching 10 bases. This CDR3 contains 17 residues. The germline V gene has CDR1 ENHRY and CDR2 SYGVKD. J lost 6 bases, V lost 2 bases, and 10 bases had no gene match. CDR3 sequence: CAISEVASGRSLNEQFF. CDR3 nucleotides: TGTGCCATCAGTGAGGTGGCTAGCGGGAGATCTCTCAATGAGCAGTTCTTC.

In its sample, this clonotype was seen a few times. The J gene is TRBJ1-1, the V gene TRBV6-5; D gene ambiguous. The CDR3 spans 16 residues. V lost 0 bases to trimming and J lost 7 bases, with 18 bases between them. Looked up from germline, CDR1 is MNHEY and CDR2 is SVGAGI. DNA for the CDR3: TGTGCCAGCAGTTACTCGGTGGGGATGCTTGATTTTGAAGCTTTCTTT. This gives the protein CASSYSVGMLDFEAFF.

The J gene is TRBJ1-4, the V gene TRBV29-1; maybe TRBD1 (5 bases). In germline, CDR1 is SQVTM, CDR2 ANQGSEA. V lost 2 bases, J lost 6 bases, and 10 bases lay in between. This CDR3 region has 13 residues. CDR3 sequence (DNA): TGCAGCGTTGAACTAGGGGTGGATGAAAAACTGTTTTTT. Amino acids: CSVELGVDEKLFF.

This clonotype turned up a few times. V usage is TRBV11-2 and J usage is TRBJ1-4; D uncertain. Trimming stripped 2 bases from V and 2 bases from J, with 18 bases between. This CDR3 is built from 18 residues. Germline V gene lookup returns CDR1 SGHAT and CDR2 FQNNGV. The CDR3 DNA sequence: TGTGCCAGCAGCTTAAATCCGACCATAGGTGGCACTAATGAAAAACTGTTTTTT. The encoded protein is CASSLNPTIGGTNEKLFF.

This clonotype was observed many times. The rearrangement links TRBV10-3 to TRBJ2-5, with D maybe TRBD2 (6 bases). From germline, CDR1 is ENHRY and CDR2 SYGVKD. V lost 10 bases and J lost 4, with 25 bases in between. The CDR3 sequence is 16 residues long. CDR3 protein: CATHAGRTGRGETQYF. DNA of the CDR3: TGTGCCACGCACGCGGGGAGGACCGGGCGGGGAGAGACCCAGTACTTC.

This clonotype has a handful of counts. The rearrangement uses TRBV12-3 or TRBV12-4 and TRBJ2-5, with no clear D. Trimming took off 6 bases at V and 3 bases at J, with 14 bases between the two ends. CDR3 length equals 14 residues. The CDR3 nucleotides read TGTGCCAGCAGACGGACGAGGCCCGAAGAGACCCAGTACTTC. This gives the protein CASRRTRPEETQYF.

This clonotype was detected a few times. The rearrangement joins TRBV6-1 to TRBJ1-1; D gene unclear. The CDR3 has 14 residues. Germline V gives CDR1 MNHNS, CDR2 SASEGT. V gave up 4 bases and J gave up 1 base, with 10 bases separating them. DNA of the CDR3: TGTGCCAGCAGTGCTTCTCCTGGGAACACTGAAGCTTTCTTT. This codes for CASSASPGNTEAFF.

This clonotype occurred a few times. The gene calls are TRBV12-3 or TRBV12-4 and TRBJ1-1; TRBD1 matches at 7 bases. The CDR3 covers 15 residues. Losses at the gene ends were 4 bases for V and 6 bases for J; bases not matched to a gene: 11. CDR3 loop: CASSWGGQRFAEAFF. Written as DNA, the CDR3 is TGTGCCAGCAGTTGGGGGGGACAGAGGTTCGCTGAAGCTTTCTTT.

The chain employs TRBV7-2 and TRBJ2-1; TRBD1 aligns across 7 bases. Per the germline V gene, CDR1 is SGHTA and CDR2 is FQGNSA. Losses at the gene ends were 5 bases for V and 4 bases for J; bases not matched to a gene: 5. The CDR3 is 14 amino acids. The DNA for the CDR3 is TGTGCCAGCAGCCCCGGGACAGCTTACAATGAGCAGTTCTTC. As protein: CASSPGTAYNEQFF.

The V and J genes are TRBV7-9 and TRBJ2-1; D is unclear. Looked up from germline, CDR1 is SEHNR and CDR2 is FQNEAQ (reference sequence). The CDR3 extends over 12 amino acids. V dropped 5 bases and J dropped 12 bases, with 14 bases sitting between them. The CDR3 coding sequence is TGTGCCAGCAGCCCCCTCCCCACGGGGCAGTTCTTC. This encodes CASSPLPTGQFF.

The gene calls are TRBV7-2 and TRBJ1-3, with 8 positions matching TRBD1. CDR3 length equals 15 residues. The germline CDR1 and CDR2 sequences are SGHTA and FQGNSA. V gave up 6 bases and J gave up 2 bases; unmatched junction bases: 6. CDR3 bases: TGTGCCAGCAGAAGCGGGACAGGCCCTGGAAACACCATATATTTT. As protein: CASRSGTGPGNTIYF.

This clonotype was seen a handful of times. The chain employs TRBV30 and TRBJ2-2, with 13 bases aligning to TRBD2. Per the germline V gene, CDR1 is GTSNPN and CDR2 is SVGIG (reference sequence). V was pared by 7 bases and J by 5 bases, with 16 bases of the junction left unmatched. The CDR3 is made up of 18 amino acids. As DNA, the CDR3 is TGTGCCTCCTTCCCCGTCGCGACTAGCGGGGGGCGGACCGGGGAGCTGTTTTTT. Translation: CASFPVATSGGRTGELFF.

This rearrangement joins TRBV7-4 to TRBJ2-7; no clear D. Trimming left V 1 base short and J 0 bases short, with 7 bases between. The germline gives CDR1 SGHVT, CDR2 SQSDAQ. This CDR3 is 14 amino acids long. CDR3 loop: CASSLVGFSYEQYV. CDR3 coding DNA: TGTGCCAGCAGCTTAGTGGGTTTCTCCTACGAGCAGTACGTC.

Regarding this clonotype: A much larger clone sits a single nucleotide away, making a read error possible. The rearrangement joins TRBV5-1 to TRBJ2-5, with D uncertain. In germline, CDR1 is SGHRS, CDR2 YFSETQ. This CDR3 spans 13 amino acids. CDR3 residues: CASSLSSKESQYF. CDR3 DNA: TGCGCCAGCAGCTTGTCCTCAAAAGAGAGCCAGTACTTC.

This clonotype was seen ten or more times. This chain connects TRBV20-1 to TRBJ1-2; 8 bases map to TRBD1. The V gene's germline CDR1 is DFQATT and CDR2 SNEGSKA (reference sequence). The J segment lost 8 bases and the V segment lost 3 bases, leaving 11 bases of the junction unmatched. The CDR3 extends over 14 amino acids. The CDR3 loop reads CSASEDREKEGYTF. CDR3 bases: TGCAGTGCTAGTGAGGACAGGGAGAAGGAAGGCTACACCTTC.

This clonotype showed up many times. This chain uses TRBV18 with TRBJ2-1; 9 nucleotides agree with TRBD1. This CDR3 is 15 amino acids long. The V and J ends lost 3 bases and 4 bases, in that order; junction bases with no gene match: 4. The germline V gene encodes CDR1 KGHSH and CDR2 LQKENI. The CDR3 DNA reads TGTGCCAGCTCACCCGACAGGGGGGTATACAATGAGCAGTTCTTC. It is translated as CASSPDRGVYNEQFF.

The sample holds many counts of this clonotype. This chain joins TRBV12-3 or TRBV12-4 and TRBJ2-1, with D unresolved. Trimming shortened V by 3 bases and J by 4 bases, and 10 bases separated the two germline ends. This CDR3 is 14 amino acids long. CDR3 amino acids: CASSFVTQYNEQFF. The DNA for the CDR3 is TGTGCCAGCAGTTTTGTAACCCAGTACAATGAGCAGTTCTTC.

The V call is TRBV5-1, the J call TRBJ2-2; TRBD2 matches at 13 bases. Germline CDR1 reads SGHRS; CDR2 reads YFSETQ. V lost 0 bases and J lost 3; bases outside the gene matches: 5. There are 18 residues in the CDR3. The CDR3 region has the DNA TGCGCCAGCAGCTTGGCCTCGACTAGCGGGAGGTACACCGGGGAGCTGTTTTTT. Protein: CASSLASTSGRYTGELFF. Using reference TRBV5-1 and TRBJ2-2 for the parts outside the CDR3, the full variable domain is KAGVTQTPRYLIKTRGQQVTLSCSPISGHRSVSWYQQTPGQGLQFLFEYFSETQRNKGNFPGRFSGRQFSNSRSEMNVSTLELGDSALYLCASSLASTSGRYTGELFFGEGSRLTVL.

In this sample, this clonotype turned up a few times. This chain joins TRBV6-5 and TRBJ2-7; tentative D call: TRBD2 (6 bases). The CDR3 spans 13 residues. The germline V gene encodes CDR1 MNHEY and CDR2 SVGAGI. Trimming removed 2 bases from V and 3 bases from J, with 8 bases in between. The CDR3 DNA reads TGTGCCAGCAGTTACGAGACTAGCTACGAGCAGTACTTC. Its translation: CASSYETSYEQYF.

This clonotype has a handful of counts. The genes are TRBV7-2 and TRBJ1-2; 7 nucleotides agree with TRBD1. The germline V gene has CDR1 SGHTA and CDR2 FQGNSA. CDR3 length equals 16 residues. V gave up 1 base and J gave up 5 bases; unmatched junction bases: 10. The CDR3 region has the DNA TGTGCCAGCAGCTTAGTCGGGACAGCACCTGTTTATGGCTACACCTTC. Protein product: CASSLVGTAPVYGYTF.

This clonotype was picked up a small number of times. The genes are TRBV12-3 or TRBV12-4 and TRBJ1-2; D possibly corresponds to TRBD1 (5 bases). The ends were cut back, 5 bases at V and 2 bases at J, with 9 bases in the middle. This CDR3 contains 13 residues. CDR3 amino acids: CASSTGENYGYTF. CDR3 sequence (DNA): TGTGCCAGCAGTACGGGGGAAAACTATGGCTACACCTTC.

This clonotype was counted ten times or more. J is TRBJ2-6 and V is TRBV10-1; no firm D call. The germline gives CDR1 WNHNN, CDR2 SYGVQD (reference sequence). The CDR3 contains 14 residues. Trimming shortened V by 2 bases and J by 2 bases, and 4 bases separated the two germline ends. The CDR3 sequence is CASSESPGANVLTF. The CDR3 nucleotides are TGCGCCAGCAGTGAGAGCCCTGGGGCCAACGTCCTGACTTTC.

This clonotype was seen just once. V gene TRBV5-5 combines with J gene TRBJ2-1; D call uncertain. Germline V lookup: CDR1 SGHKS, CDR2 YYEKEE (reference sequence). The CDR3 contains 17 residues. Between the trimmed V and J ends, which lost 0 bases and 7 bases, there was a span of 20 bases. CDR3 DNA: TGTGCCAGCAGCTTGGCCCCAAAAGGCAAGACGCCGAATGAGCAGTTCTTC. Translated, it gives CASSLAPKGKTPNEQFF.

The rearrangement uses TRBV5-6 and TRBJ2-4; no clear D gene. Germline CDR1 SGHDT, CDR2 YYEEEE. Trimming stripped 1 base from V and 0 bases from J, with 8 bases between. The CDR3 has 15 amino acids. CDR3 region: CASSLTTLAKNIQYF. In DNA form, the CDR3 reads TGTGCCAGCAGCTTGACTACCCTAGCCAAAAACATTCAGTACTTC. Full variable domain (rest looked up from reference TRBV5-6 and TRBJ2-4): DAGVTQSPTHLIKTRGQQVTLRCSPKSGHDTVSWYQQALGQGPQFIFQYYEEEERQRGNFPDRFSGHQFPNYSSELNVNALLLGDSALYLCASSLTTLAKNIQYFGAGTRLSVL.

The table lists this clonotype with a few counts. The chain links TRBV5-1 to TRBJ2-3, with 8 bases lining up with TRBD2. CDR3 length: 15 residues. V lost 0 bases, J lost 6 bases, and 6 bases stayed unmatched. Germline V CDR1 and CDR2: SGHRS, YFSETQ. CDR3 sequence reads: CASSLGTSIGDTQYF. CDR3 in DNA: TGCGCCAGCAGCTTGGGGACTAGCATTGGGGATACGCAGTATTTT. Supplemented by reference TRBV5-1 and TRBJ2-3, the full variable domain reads KAGVTQTPRYLIKTRGQQVTLSCSPISGHRSVSWYQQTPGQGLQFLFEYFSETQRNKGNFPGRFSGRQFSNSRSEMNVSTLELGDSALYLCASSLGTSIGDTQYFGPGTRLTVL.